These T cell receptor beta chains were read from a single sample in a study of cytomegalovirus exposure and HLA in healthy donors. Method: immunoSEQ multiplex PCR; TCRdb's copy keeps in-frame clones and lacks some. The sample carries about 220,000 clones, about 90% recorded once. Sequencing was carried out using PBMCs. These receptors came from a woman under 30 in good health and CMV-seronegative. Each CDR3 is given with its conserved first and last residue. A D gene is named only where the DNA matches it firmly. Only part of the rows carry a size: once, few, many, or a class if the clone is expanded.

abundance: .; v_gene: TRBV28; d_gene: .; len: 16; j_gene: TRBJ2-2; CDR3aa: CASSTPWGGPAGELFF; CDR3nt: TGTGCCAGCAGCACGCCCTGGGGGGGGCCAGCCGGGGAGCTGTTTTTT
abundance: .; v_gene: TRBV7-6; d_gene: TRBD2; len: 15; j_gene: TRBJ2-7; CDR3aa: CASSWARGSSYEQYF; CDR3nt: TGTGCCAGCAGCTGGGCCCGCGGGAGTTCCTACGAGCAGTACTTC
abundance: .; v_gene: TRBV20-1; d_gene: .; len: 11; j_gene: TRBJ1-4; CDR3aa: CSVSRREKLFF; CDR3nt: TGCAGTGTAAGCCGGCGGGAAAAACTGTTTTTT
abundance: .; v_gene: TRBV6-1; d_gene: .; len: 15; j_gene: TRBJ2-7; CDR3aa: CASRILLQGGYEQYF; CDR3nt: TGTGCCAGCAGAATCCTCTTACAGGGTGGCTACGAGCAGTACTTC
abundance: .; v_gene: TRBV5-1; d_gene: TRBD2; len: 16; j_gene: TRBJ2-5; CDR3aa: CASSLVAGGSQETQYF; CDR3nt: TGCGCCAGCAGCTTGGTAGCGGGAGGCTCCCAAGAGACCCAGTACTTC
abundance: .; v_gene: TRBV5-1; d_gene: TRBD2; len: 15; j_gene: TRBJ2-3; CDR3aa: CASSLRTSGTDTQYF; CDR3nt: TGCGCCAGCAGCTTGAGGACTAGCGGGACAGATACGCAGTATTTT
abundance: .; v_gene: TRBV6-5; d_gene: .; len: 15; j_gene: TRBJ2-6; CDR3aa: CASTSGISGANVLTF; CDR3nt: TGTGCCAGCACCTCAGGGATTTCTGGGGCCAACGTCCTGACTTTC
abundance: few; v_gene: TRBV2; d_gene: TRBD1; len: 14; j_gene: TRBJ1-5; CDR3aa: CASREDRGGQPQHF; CDR3nt: TGTGCCAGCAGGGAAGACAGGGGCGGTCAGCCCCAGCATTTT
abundance: .; v_gene: TRBV6-5; d_gene: .; len: 15; j_gene: TRBJ1-4; CDR3aa: CASSYLGGPNEKLFF; CDR3nt: TGTGCCAGCAGTTACTTAGGGGGTCCTAATGAAAAACTGTTTTTT
abundance: once; v_gene: TRBV14; d_gene: TRBD2; len: 17; j_gene: TRBJ2-3; CDR3aa: CASRRALAGGPTDTQYF; CDR3nt: TGTGCCAGCAGACGGGCACTAGCGGGAGGACCCACAGATACGCAGTATTTT
abundance: .; v_gene: TRBV9; d_gene: .; len: 13; j_gene: TRBJ1-3; CDR3aa: CASSANSGNTIYF; CDR3nt: TGTGCCAGCAGCGCAAACTCTGGAAACACCATATATTTT
abundance: .; v_gene: TRBV5-5; d_gene: .; len: 19; j_gene: TRBJ1-6; CDR3aa: CASSFPRGHPSSYNSPLHF; CDR3nt: TGTGCCAGCAGCTTTCCCAGGGGTCACCCTAGCTCCTATAATTCACCCCTCCACTTT
abundance: .; v_gene: TRBV27; d_gene: TRBD2; len: 22; j_gene: TRBJ2-3; CDR3aa: CASSLSPVEASGLIISTDTQYF; CDR3nt: TGTGCCAGCAGTTTATCGCCTGTAGAAGCTAGCGGGCTAATTATTAGCACAGATACGCAGTATTTT